Below are 27 T cell receptor beta chains sequenced from a single sample in a study of cytotoxic CD8 clonotypes in ibrutinib-treated CLL. Sequencing used immunoSEQ multiplex PCR; TCRdb keeps in-frame clones, though not all of them. The sample carries almost 85,000 clones, approximately 86% recorded once. The sample was PBMCs, taken before ibrutinib treatment. These receptors originate from a human donor with chronic lymphocytic leukemia.

In its sample, this clone is medium-sized. The chain has TRBV7-2 and TRBJ1-1, with D uncertain. Germline-derived CDR1 and CDR2 are SGHTA and FQGNSA. Trimming pared 2 bases from V and 1 base from J, leaving 11 bases between. This CDR3 is 15 amino acids long. CDR3 in DNA: TGTGCCAGCAGCTTAAGCCGGAGGACGAACACTGAAGCTTTCTTT. Protein product: CASSLSRRTNTEAFF.

V gene TRBV29-1 combines with J gene TRBJ2-2, with 7 bases aligning to TRBD1. The germline CDR1 and CDR2 sequences are SQVTM and ANQGSEA. V dropped 6 bases and J dropped 4; count of bases not matched to a gene: 11. The CDR3 has 15 amino acids. The CDR3: CSVANTGAGTGELFF. CDR3 nucleotides: TGCAGCGTCGCTAACACAGGGGCCGGCACCGGGGAGCTGTTTTTT.

This clone was observed at least ten times. V gene TRBV10-3 combines with J gene TRBJ1-5; TRBD1 matches at 7 bases. J gave up 4 bases and V 11 bases, and 11 bases lay outside the gene matches. The CDR3 sequence is 14 residues long. Germline V lookup: CDR1 ENHRY, CDR2 SYGVKD. The CDR3 nucleotides are TGTGCCGCCAATACAGGGGACCTAAATCAGCCCCAGCATTTT. Its protein product is CAANTGDLNQPQHF.

The genes are TRBV2 and TRBJ2-3; D is unresolved. Germline-derived CDR1 and CDR2 are SNHLY and FYNNEI. Trimming took 7 bases from V and 2 from J, leaving 7 bases between them. This CDR3 has 12 residues. The CDR3 nucleotides read TGTGCCAGCATTGGGATCACAGATACGCAGTATTTT. Translated, it gives CASIGITDTQYF. Full variable domain (outside the CDR3, taken from reference TRBV2 and TRBJ2-3): EPEVTQTPSHQVTQMGQEVILRCVPISNHLYFYWYRQILGQKVEFLVSFYNNEISEKSEIFDDQFSVERPDGSNFTLKIRSTKLEDSAMYFCASIGITDTQYFGPGTRLTVL.

The gene calls are TRBV5-1 and TRBJ1-3; the D is unclear. V lost 7 bases, J lost 0 bases, and 11 bases lay in between. The CDR3 length is 14 residues. CDR1 is SGHRS, CDR2 YFSETQ, per germline. The CDR3 DNA is TGCGCCAGCGGCGAACAGAGCTCTGGAAACACCATATATTTT. This sequence encodes CASGEQSSGNTIYF.

The J gene is TRBJ2-7, the V gene TRBV6-6; 8 bases agree with TRBD1. This CDR3 has 16 residues. Trimming removed 0 bases from V and 5 bases from J; junction bases left unmatched: 9. Germline assignment: CDR1 MNHNY and CDR2 SVGAGI (reference sequence). CDR3: CASSYSSSDRAHEQYF. DNA of the CDR3: TGTGCCAGCAGTTACTCTTCTTCGGACAGGGCCCACGAGCAGTACTTC.

The chain carries TRBV5-4 and TRBJ2-5; tentatively, D is TRBD2 (5 bases). Germline CDR1 SGHNT, CDR2 YYREEE (reference sequence). This CDR3 contains 13 residues. V lost 5 bases and J 3 bases, leaving 11 bases between the germline ends. The CDR3 nucleotides read TGTGCCAGCAGTTTCACCGGGGAAGAGACCCAGTACTTC. Protein: CASSFTGEETQYF.

This rearrangement joins TRBV6-4 to TRBJ2-1; 8 bases map to TRBD2. V shed 6 bases and J 6 bases; nucleotides not matched to a gene: 7. The germline V gene has CDR1 MRHNA and CDR2 SNTAGT. CDR3 length equals 14 residues. CDR3: CASRREVIGNEQFF. The CDR3 nucleotides are TGTGCCAGCAGGCGGGAGGTTATTGGCAATGAGCAGTTCTTC.

This chain links TRBV27 with TRBJ2-6, with a tentative D call TRBD1 (5 bases). CDR1 is MNHEY, CDR2 SMNVEV, per germline (reference sequence). There are 17 residues in the CDR3. V was trimmed by 4 bases and J by 0 bases, leaving 13 bases between them. In DNA form, the CDR3 reads TGTGCCAGCAGTTCCTGGGGCAGGGCCTCTGGGGCCAACGTCCTGACTTTC. This sequence encodes CASSSWGRASGANVLTF.

This sequence joins TRBV7-9 and TRBJ1-2, with D unclear. Germline CDR1 is SEHNR and CDR2 is FQNEAQ (reference sequence). The CDR3 sequence is 15 residues long. Trimming pared 5 bases from V and 8 bases from J, leaving 21 bases between. CDR3 DNA: TGTGCCAGCAGCCCCCGGGAGGGAAGATTGGGAGGCTACACCTTC. Amino acids: CASSPREGRLGGYTF. The complete variable domain, with remaining parts taken from reference TRBV7-9 and TRBJ1-2, reads DTGVSQNPRHKITKRGQNVTFRCDPISEHNRLYWYRQTLGQGPEFLTYFQNEAQLEKSRLLSDRFSAERPKGSFSTLEIQRTEQGDSAMYLCASSPREGRLGGYTFGSGTRLTVV.

This chain connects TRBV10-3 to TRBJ1-4, with D possibly matching TRBD1 (6 bases). Looked up from germline, CDR1 is ENHRY and CDR2 is SYGVKD. Deletions cut 5 bases from V and 4 bases from J, with 14 bases between. This CDR3 comprises 15 residues. CDR3 sequence reads: CAISIGQTNNEKLFF. CDR3 DNA: TGTGCCATCAGTATTGGACAGACCAATAATGAAAAACTGTTTTTT.

In DNA form, the CDR3 reads TGTGCCAGCACGGCGCGCGCGAACACCGGGGAGCTGTTTTTT. As protein: CASTARANTGELFF. J is TRBJ2-2 and V is TRBV2; D ambiguous. Trimming took off 7 bases at V and 0 bases at J, with 9 bases between the two ends. The CDR3 contains 14 residues. Germline V gene data show CDR1 as SNHLY and CDR2 as FYNNEI.

This clone is a singleton in its sample. V usage is TRBV30 and J usage is TRBJ2-2; 12 nucleotides agree with TRBD2. The CDR3 is 15 amino acids. Germline V lookup: CDR1 GTSNPN, CDR2 SVGIG (reference sequence). With V trimmed by 4 bases and J by 7 bases, 7 bases remained unmatched. This CDR3 reads CAWNPWGLAGGELFF. The DNA for the CDR3 is TGTGCCTGGAACCCCTGGGGACTAGCGGGCGGGGAGCTGTTTTTT.

The gene calls are TRBV7-2 and TRBJ1-2; TRBD1 might be the D (5 bases). The CDR3 is 16 amino acids. Trimming left V 1 base short and J 8 bases short, with 20 bases between. CDR1 is SGHTA, CDR2 FQGNSA, per germline. The CDR3 loop reads CASSLGLRQGGAGYTF. CDR3 sequence (DNA): TGTGCCAGCAGCTTAGGGTTAAGGCAGGGAGGCGCCGGCTACACCTTC.

The chain links TRBV6-5 to TRBJ2-7; 8 bases line up with TRBD1. From germline, CDR1 is MNHEY and CDR2 SVGAGI. The CDR3 contains 14 residues. Losses at the gene ends were 5 bases for V and 3 bases for J; bases not matched to a gene: 6. The CDR3 protein is CASSNGQGNYEQYF. CDR3 nucleotides: TGTGCCAGCAGTAACGGACAGGGCAACTACGAGCAGTACTTC.

The chain combines TRBV5-4 with TRBJ2-7; 9 nucleotides match TRBD2. Germline lookup yields CDR1 SGHNT and CDR2 YYREEE (reference sequence). The V and J ends lost 5 bases and 4 bases, in that order; junction bases with no gene match: 13. This CDR3 comprises 16 residues. CDR3 region: CASSSMLAGDLYEQYF. The CDR3 nucleotides are TGTGCCAGCAGTTCCATGTTAGCGGGAGACTTGTACGAGCAGTACTTC.

This clone was recorded once. This chain links TRBV5-1 with TRBJ1-1, with TRBD1 matching 9 bases. The CDR3 is made up of 16 amino acids. The junction had 11 bases not matched to a gene; V was cut back by 3 bases and J by 5 bases. Germline values: CDR1 SGHRS, CDR2 YFSETQ. CDR3 residues: CASSSNSGTGSTEAFF. Here the CDR3 DNA reads TGCGCCAGCAGCTCAAATAGCGGGACAGGGAGTACTGAAGCTTTCTTT. The whole variable domain, remainder taken from reference TRBV5-1 and TRBJ1-1, is KAGVTQTPRYLIKTRGQQVTLSCSPISGHRSVSWYQQTPGQGLQFLFEYFSETQRNKGNFPGRFSGRQFSNSRSEMNVSTLELGDSALYLCASSSNSGTGSTEAFFGQGTRLTVV.

This chain joins TRBV27 and TRBJ2-7, with 7 nucleotides matching TRBD1. V trimming: 6 bases; J trimming: 7 bases; junction bases outside the gene matches: 12. The germline V gene encodes CDR1 MNHEY and CDR2 SMNVEV (reference sequence). This CDR3 has 14 residues. The CDR3 DNA follows: TGTGCCAGCAGAGACCGAAGACAGGGCGGGGAGCAGTACTTC. Its translation is CASRDRRQGGEQYF.

The chain is built from TRBV6-5 and TRBJ2-7; D may be TRBD1 (6 bases). The CDR3 extends over 13 amino acids. Trimming took off 2 bases at V and 6 bases at J, with 11 bases between the two ends. CDR1 and CDR2 (germline): MNHEY, SVGAGI. CDR3 loop: CASSYRVGGEQYF. As DNA, the CDR3 is TGTGCCAGCAGTTACCGGGTAGGGGGCGAGCAGTACTTC.

The rearrangement joins TRBV5-3 to TRBJ1-4, with a possible D match to TRBD1 (6 bases). TRBV5-3 is given ORF status, its function remaining uncertain. With 3 bases removed from V and 7 bases from J, the gap between germline ends came to 16 bases. The CDR3 loop spans 15 amino acids. As DNA, the CDR3 is TGTGCCAGAAGCTGCAGGGAGGGGGGAGCTGAAAAACTGTTTTTT. The encoded protein is CARSCREGGAEKLFF.

This chain uses TRBV30 with TRBJ1-2; D not resolved. V shed 1 base and J shed 0 bases, with 3 bases lying between them. Germline CDR1 is GTSNPN and CDR2 is SVGIG (reference sequence). This CDR3 is 12 amino acids long. The CDR3 nucleotides read TGTGCCTGGAGTGCCTCTAACTATGGCTACACCTTC. Its translation is CAWSASNYGYTF.

V and J are TRBV28 and TRBJ2-1; 9 bases are shared with TRBD2. From germline, CDR1 is MDHEN and CDR2 SYDVKM. V lost 3 bases, J lost 6 bases, and 6 bases stayed unmatched. CDR3 length equals 15 residues. CDR3 sequence reads: CASSLAGLAGNEQFF. CDR3 bases: TGTGCCAGCAGTTTGGCGGGACTAGCTGGCAATGAGCAGTTCTTC. Drawing the rest from reference TRBV28 and TRBJ2-1, the complete variable domain is DVKVTQSSRYLVKRTGEKVFLECVQDMDHENMFWYRQDPGLGLRLIYFSYDVKMKEKGDIPEGYSVSREKKERFSLILESASTNQTSMYLCASSLAGLAGNEQFFGPGTRLTVL.

The chain combines TRBV6-1 with TRBJ2-7; D not certain. The CDR3 spans 10 residues. Germline loops: CDR1 MNHNS, CDR2 SASEGT. The V and J ends lost 8 bases and 4 bases respectively, with 6 bases between them. CDR3 DNA sequence: TGTGCCAGCCAAGATTACGAGCAGTACTTC. It encodes CASQDYEQYF.

The V gene is TRBV5-4, the J gene TRBJ2-3; 9 bases match TRBD2. Germline assignment: CDR1 SGHNT and CDR2 YYREEE (reference sequence). The V gene end was trimmed by 0 bases and the J gene end by 4 bases; junction bases not matched to a gene: 6. The CDR3 runs to 16 residues. The chain's CDR3 is CASSLGGGRAADTQYF. CDR3 DNA sequence: TGTGCCAGCAGCTTGGGTGGCGGGAGGGCCGCAGATACGCAGTATTTT.

The chain couples TRBV11-2 to TRBJ2-1; 9 nucleotides agree with TRBD2. This CDR3 spans 18 amino acids. Per the germline V gene, CDR1 is SGHAT and CDR2 is FQNNGV. With V trimmed by 2 bases and J by 8 bases, 16 bases remained unmatched. CDR3 sequence: CASSLRSGGRALFHEQFF. In DNA, the CDR3 is TGTGCCAGCAGCTTACGGTCAGGCGGGAGGGCCCTCTTCCATGAGCAGTTCTTC. Based on the CDR3 plus reference TRBV11-2 and TRBJ2-1, the full variable domain is EAGVAQSPRYKIIEKRQSVAFWCNPISGHATLYWYQQILGQGPKLLIQFQNNGVVDDSQLPKDRFSAERLKGVDSTLKIQPAKLEDSAVYLCASSLRSGGRALFHEQFFGPGTRLTVL.

The rearrangement uses TRBV4-1 and TRBJ2-7; D is uncertain. Trimming took off 0 bases at V and 2 bases at J, with 8 bases between the two ends. The CDR3 length is 14 residues. Germline CDR1 and CDR2: MGHRA and YSYEKL. CDR3 DNA sequence: TGCGCCAGCAGCCAAGATAACAGACCCTACGAGCAGTACTTC. Translating gives CASSQDNRPYEQYF.

The chain is built from TRBV4-1 and TRBJ1-5; D call uncertain. The CDR3 consists of 16 residues. The ends were cut back, 4 bases at V and 1 base at J, with 14 bases in the middle. Germline-derived CDR1 and CDR2 are MGHRA and YSYEKL. The CDR3, as DNA: TGCGCCAGCAGCCCGCTCATTGTGGGGAGCAATCAGCCCCAGCATTTT. Its translation is CASSPLIVGSNQPQHF.